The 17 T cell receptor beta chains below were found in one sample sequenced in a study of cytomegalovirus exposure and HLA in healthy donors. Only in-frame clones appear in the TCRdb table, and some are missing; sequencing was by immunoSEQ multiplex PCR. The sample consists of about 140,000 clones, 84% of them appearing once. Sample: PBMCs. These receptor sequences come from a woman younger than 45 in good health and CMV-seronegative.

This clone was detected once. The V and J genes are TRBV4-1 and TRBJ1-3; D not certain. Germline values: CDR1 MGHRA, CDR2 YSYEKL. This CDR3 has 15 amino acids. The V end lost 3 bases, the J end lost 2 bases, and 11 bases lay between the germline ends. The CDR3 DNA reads TGCGCCAGCAGCCATCAACAGAGCCCTGGAAACACCATATATTTT. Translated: CASSHQQSPGNTIYF.

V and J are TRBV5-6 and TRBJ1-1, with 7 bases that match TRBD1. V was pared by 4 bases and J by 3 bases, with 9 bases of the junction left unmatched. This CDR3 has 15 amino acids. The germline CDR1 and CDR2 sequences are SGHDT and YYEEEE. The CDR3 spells CASSGSTGFDTEAFF. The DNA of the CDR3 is TGTGCCAGCAGCGGTTCGACAGGGTTTGACACTGAAGCTTTCTTT.

In DNA form, the CDR3 reads TGTGCCAGCAGTTCCCCATTGACAGACTATGGCTACACCTTC. This translates into CASSSPLTDYGYTF. The chain has TRBV6-5 and TRBJ1-2, with a possible D match to TRBD1 (5 bases). V was clipped by 4 bases and J by 3 bases, with 12 bases between them. Germline values: CDR1 MNHEY, CDR2 SVGAGI. The CDR3 is 14 amino acids.

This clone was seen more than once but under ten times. CDR3: CASSNERLGGYTF. CDR3 DNA: TGTGCCAGTAGCAACGAGAGGTTGGGTGGCTACACCTTC. This rearrangement joins TRBV19 to TRBJ1-2; D is ambiguous. Trimming shortened V by 6 bases and J by 7 bases, and 15 bases separated the two germline ends. CDR3 length: 13 amino acids. Looked up from germline, CDR1 is LNHDA and CDR2 is SQIVND (reference sequence).

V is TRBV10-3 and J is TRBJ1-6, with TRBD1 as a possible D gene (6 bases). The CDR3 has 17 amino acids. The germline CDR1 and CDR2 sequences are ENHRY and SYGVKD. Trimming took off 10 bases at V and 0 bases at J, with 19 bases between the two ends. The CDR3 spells CATRGRGTSSYNSPLHF. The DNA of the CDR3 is TGTGCCACCAGGGGTCGGGGGACGAGCTCCTATAATTCACCCCTCCACTTT.

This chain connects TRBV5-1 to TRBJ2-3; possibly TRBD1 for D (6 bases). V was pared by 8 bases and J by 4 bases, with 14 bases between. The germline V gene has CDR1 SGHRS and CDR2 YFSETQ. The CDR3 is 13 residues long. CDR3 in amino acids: CASSRGGSDTQYF. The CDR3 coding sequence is TGCGCCAGTAGCCGAGGGGGATCAGATACGCAGTATTTT.

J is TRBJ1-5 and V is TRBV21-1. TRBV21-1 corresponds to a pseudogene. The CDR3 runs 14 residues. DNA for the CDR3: TGTGCCAGCAGCAAAGAGGGGGGGGCTCAGCCCCAGCATTTT. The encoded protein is CASSKEGGAQPQHF.

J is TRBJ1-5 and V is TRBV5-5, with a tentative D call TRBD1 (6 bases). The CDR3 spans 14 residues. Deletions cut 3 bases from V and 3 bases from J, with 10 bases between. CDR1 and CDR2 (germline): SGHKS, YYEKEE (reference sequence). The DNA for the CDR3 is TGTGCCAGCAGCTGGACAGCCAACAATCAGCCCCAGCATTTT. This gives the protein CASSWTANNQPQHF. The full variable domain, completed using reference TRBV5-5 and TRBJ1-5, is DAGVTQSPTHLIKTRGQQVTLRCSPISGHKSVSWYQQVLGQGPQFIFQYYEKEERGRGNFPDRFSARQFPNYSSELNVNALLLGDSALYLCASSWTANNQPQHFGDGTRLSIL.

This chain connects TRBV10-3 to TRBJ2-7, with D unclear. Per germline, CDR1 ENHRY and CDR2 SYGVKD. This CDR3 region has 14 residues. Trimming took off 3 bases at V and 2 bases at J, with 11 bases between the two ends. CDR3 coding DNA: TGTGCCATCAGTGACGGTAGACGGGCCTACGAGCAGTACTTC. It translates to CAISDGRRAYEQYF.

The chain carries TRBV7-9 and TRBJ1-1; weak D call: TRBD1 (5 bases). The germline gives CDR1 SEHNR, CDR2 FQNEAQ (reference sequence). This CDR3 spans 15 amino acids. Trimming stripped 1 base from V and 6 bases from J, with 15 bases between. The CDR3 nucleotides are TGTGCCAGCAGCTTAGAGGTGCCAGGGTCGGCTGAAGCTTTCTTT. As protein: CASSLEVPGSAEAFF. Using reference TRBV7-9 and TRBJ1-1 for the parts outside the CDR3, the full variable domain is DTGVSQNPRHKITKRGQNVTFRCDPISEHNRLYWYRQTLGQGPEFLTYFQNEAQLEKSRLLSDRFSAERPKGSFSTLEIQRTEQGDSAMYLCASSLEVPGSAEAFFGQGTRLTVV.

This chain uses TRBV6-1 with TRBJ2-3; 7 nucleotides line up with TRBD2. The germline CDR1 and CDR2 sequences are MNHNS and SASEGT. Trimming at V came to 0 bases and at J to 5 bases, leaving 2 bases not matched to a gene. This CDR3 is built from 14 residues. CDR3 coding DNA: TGTGCCAGCAGTGAAGCCGGGGAGGGAGATACGCAGTATTTT. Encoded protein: CASSEAGEGDTQYF.

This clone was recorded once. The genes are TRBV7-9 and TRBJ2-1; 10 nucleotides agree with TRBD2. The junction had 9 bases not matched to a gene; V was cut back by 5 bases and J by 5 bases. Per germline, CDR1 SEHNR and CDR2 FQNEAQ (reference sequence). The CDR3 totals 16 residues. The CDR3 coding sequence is TGTGCCAGCAGCCACGCCTGGGGACTAGCGAACAATGAGCAGTTCTTC. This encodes CASSHAWGLANNEQFF.

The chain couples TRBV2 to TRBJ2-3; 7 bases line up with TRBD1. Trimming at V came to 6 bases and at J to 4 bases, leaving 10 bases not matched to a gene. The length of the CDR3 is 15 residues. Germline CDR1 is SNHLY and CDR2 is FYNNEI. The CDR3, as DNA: TGTGCCAGCAGCGCAAACAGGGGTAAGGCAGATACGCAGTATTTT. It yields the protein CASSANRGKADTQYF.

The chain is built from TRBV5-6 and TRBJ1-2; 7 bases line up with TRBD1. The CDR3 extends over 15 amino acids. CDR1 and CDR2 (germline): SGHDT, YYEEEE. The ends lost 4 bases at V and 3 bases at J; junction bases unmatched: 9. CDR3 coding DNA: TGTGCCAGCAGCCCCCCCGGGACAGTACACTATGGCTACACCTTC. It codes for CASSPPGTVHYGYTF.

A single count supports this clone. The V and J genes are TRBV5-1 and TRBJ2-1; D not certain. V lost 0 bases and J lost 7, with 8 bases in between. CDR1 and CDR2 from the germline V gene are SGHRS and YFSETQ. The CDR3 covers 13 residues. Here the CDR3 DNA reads TGCGCCAGCAGCTTGGTCCCTTTGAATGAGCAGTTCTTC. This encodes CASSLVPLNEQFF.

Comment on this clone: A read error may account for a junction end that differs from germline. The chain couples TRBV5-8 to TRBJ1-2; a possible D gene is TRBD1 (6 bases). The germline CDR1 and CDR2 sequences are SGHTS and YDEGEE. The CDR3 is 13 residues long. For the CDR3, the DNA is TGTGCCAGCACCACCTACGGGACACCCTGTTGCGCCTTC. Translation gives CASTTYGTPCCAF.

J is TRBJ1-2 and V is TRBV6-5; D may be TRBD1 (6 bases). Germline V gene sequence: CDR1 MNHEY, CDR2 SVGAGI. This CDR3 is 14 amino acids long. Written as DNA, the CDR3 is TGTGTCTCAAGTAGGGGGATGTCCCTCTATGGCTACACCTTC. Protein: CVSSRGMSLYGYTF.